This is a list of T cell receptor beta chains from one sample in a study of T cell responses to AZD1222 COVID-19 vaccine. Some clones are missing from TCRdb's copy, which holds only in-frame ones; the method was immunoSEQ multiplex PCR. The sample has 90,000 to 150,000 clones, approximately 93% seen once. The sequences come from peripheral blood, collected on day 0 of AZD1222 vaccination. The receptor set was obtained from an adult in good health. CDR3s include the opening cysteine and the closing phenylalanine or tryptophan. The order of the fields is V gene, clone size, J gene, D gene, CDR3 protein, CDR3 DNA. D genes are given only for firm matches. Some rows have no size entry. The others give once, few or many, or a class for an expanded clone.

v_call: TRBV5-1; clone_size: -; j_call: TRBJ1-5; d_call: TRBD1; cdr3_aa: CASSPQGNQPQHF; cdr3_nt: TGCGCCAGCAGCCCACAGGGGAATCAGCCCCAGCATTTT
v_call: TRBV19; clone_size: -; j_call: TRBJ2-7; d_call: -; cdr3_aa: CASSGPQGPYEQYF; cdr3_nt: TGTGCCAGTAGTGGGCCCCAGGGACCCTACGAGCAGTACTTC
v_call: TRBV4-2; clone_size: few; j_call: TRBJ2-7; d_call: -; cdr3_aa: CASSPYPGAYEQYF; cdr3_nt: TGTGCCAGCAGCCCTTATCCGGGGGCCTACGAGCAGTACTTC
v_call: TRBV5-1; clone_size: -; j_call: TRBJ1-5; d_call: -; cdr3_aa: CASSPGTVNQPQHF; cdr3_nt: TGCGCCAGCAGCCCCGGGACGGTCAATCAGCCCCAGCATTTT
v_call: TRBV6-2/TRBV6-3; clone_size: -; j_call: TRBJ2-7; d_call: -; cdr3_aa: CASSYRRAGSSYEQYF; cdr3_nt: TGTGCCAGCAGTTACAGAAGGGCAGGGAGCTCCTACGAGCAGTACTTC
v_call: TRBV14; clone_size: -; j_call: TRBJ1-2; d_call: TRBD1; cdr3_aa: CASSPIRDRGPNYGYTF; cdr3_nt: TGTGCCAGCAGCCCGATCCGGGACAGGGGGCCTAACTATGGCTACACCTTC
v_call: TRBV11-3; clone_size: -; j_call: TRBJ2-5; d_call: -; cdr3_aa: CASSSGGAETQYF; cdr3_nt: TGTGCCAGCAGCTCAGGGGGGGCAGAGACCCAGTACTTC
v_call: TRBV7-2; clone_size: -; j_call: TRBJ2-7; d_call: -; cdr3_aa: CASSWLPGEQYF; cdr3_nt: TGTGCCAGCAGCTGGCTACCTGGCGAGCAGTACTTC
v_call: TRBV18; clone_size: once; j_call: TRBJ2-7; d_call: -; cdr3_aa: CASSPKGQTYEQYF; cdr3_nt: TGTGCCAGCTCCCCCAAAGGACAGACCTACGAGCAGTACTTC
v_call: TRBV7-2; clone_size: -; j_call: TRBJ1-5; d_call: -; cdr3_aa: CASSLKTVPGGQPQHF; cdr3_nt: TGTGCCAGCAGCTTAAAGACAGTCCCCGGGGGTCAGCCCCAGCATTTT
v_call: TRBV10-2; clone_size: -; j_call: TRBJ1-1; d_call: TRBD1; cdr3_aa: CASYRDSEAFF; cdr3_nt: TGCGCCAGCTACCGGGACAGTGAAGCTTTCTTT
v_call: TRBV27; clone_size: -; j_call: TRBJ1-2; d_call: -; cdr3_aa: CASSLSSGYNYGYTF; cdr3_nt: TGTGCCAGCAGTTTATCGTCAGGGTACAACTATGGCTACACCTTC
v_call: TRBV7-9; clone_size: -; j_call: TRBJ2-7; d_call: TRBD2; cdr3_aa: CASSLKSGGVEQYF; cdr3_nt: TGTGCCAGCAGCTTAAAGAGCGGGGGGGTTGAGCAGTACTTC
v_call: TRBV7-3; clone_size: -; j_call: TRBJ1-2; d_call: -; cdr3_aa: CASSLGGTYGYTF; cdr3_nt: TGTGCCAGCAGCTTAGGGGGGACCTATGGCTACACCTTC
v_call: TRBV18; clone_size: once; j_call: TRBJ1-4; d_call: -; cdr3_aa: CASSPIRVGEKLFF; cdr3_nt: TGTGCCAGCTCACCCATCAGGGTGGGCGAAAAACTGTTTTTT
v_call: TRBV19; clone_size: -; j_call: TRBJ2-7; d_call: TRBD1; cdr3_aa: CASSIIRDRRYEQYF; cdr3_nt: TGTGCCAGTAGTATCATTCGGGACAGGCGCTACGAGCAGTACTTC
v_call: TRBV6-2/TRBV6-3; clone_size: -; j_call: TRBJ2-7; d_call: -; cdr3_aa: CASSYSIGPYEQYF; cdr3_nt: TGTGCCAGCAGTTACTCGATAGGGCCTTACGAGCAGTACTTC
v_call: TRBV7-2; clone_size: -; j_call: TRBJ1-4; d_call: TRBD1; cdr3_aa: CASSLGLRTGGSTNEKLFF; cdr3_nt: TGTGCCAGCAGCTTAGGCCTACGGACAGGGGGTTCAACTAATGAAAAACTGTTTTTT
v_call: TRBV29-1; clone_size: -; j_call: TRBJ2-1; d_call: -; cdr3_aa: CSVDYHSYNEQFF; cdr3_nt: TGCAGCGTTGATTATCACTCATACAATGAGCAGTTCTTC
v_call: TRBV5-6; clone_size: -; j_call: TRBJ2-5; d_call: -; cdr3_aa: CASSYYQETQYF; cdr3_nt: TGTGCCAGCAGCTACTACCAAGAGACCCAGTACTTC
v_call: TRBV6-5; clone_size: -; j_call: TRBJ2-7; d_call: -; cdr3_aa: CASSDRRYEQYF; cdr3_nt: TGTGCCAGCAGCGACAGAAGGTACGAGCAGTACTTC
v_call: TRBV5-4; clone_size: -; j_call: TRBJ2-5; d_call: -; cdr3_aa: CASSFGAEETQYF; cdr3_nt: TGTGCCAGCAGCTTCGGGGCCGAAGAGACCCAGTACTTC
v_call: TRBV28; clone_size: -; j_call: TRBJ2-2; d_call: -; cdr3_aa: CASSLTTGELFF; cdr3_nt: TGTGCCAGCAGTTTGACCACCGGGGAGCTGTTTTTT
v_call: TRBV7-9; clone_size: -; j_call: TRBJ2-7; d_call: -; cdr3_aa: CASSPGLYEQYF; cdr3_nt: TGTGCCAGCAGCCCGGGACTCTACGAGCAGTACTTC
v_call: TRBV24-1; clone_size: -; j_call: TRBJ1-2; d_call: -; cdr3_aa: CATSGPARGYTF; cdr3_nt: TGTGCCACCAGTGGGCCTGCGAGGGGCTACACCTTC
v_call: TRBV5-4; clone_size: few; j_call: TRBJ1-2; d_call: TRBD1; cdr3_aa: CASSYRQGNGMLDGYTF; cdr3_nt: TGTGCCAGCAGCTACCGACAGGGAAACGGGATGCTTGATGGCTACACCTTC
v_call: TRBV5-6; clone_size: once; j_call: TRBJ1-6; d_call: TRBD1; cdr3_aa: CASSGDRGILPLHF; cdr3_nt: TGTGCCAGCAGTGGGGACAGGGGTATTCTCCCCCTCCACTTT
v_call: TRBV4-3; clone_size: -; j_call: TRBJ2-7; d_call: -; cdr3_aa: CASSQDGQSYEQYF; cdr3_nt: TGCGCCAGCAGCCAAGATGGCCAGAGCTACGAGCAGTACTTC
v_call: TRBV19; clone_size: -; j_call: TRBJ1-2; d_call: -; cdr3_aa: CALAGSAGYGYTF; cdr3_nt: TGTGCCTTGGCAGGGAGCGCCGGCTATGGCTACACCTTC
v_call: TRBV3-1/TRBV3-2; clone_size: -; j_call: TRBJ1-5; d_call: TRBD1; cdr3_aa: CASSLRQGGQPQHF; cdr3_nt: TGTGCCAGCAGCCTTCGACAGGGGGGTCAGCCCCAGCATTTT
v_call: TRBV4-3; clone_size: -; j_call: TRBJ1-3; d_call: -; cdr3_aa: CASSQDSLGGNTIYF; cdr3_nt: TGCGCCAGCAGCCAAGACAGCTTGGGAGGAAACACCATATATTTT
v_call: TRBV11-3; clone_size: -; j_call: TRBJ1-5; d_call: -; cdr3_aa: CARTYLGNQPQHF; cdr3_nt: TGTGCCAGAACCTATTTAGGCAATCAGCCCCAGCATTTT
v_call: TRBV6-5; clone_size: -; j_call: TRBJ2-6; d_call: -; cdr3_aa: CASRVGSSGANVLTF; cdr3_nt: TGTGCCAGCAGGGTAGGATCCTCCGGGGCCAACGTCCTGACTTTC
v_call: TRBV29-1; clone_size: -; j_call: TRBJ2-2; d_call: -; cdr3_aa: CSVEVRFGELFF; cdr3_nt: TGCAGCGTTGAAGTTCGTTTCGGGGAGCTGTTTTTT
v_call: TRBV7-7; clone_size: -; j_call: TRBJ1-4; d_call: TRBD1; cdr3_aa: CASSVDRGPNEKLFF; cdr3_nt: TGTGCTAGCAGCGTAGACAGGGGGCCTAATGAAAAACTGTTTTTT
v_call: TRBV30; clone_size: -; j_call: TRBJ2-7; d_call: TRBD1; cdr3_aa: CAWRGGRGYEQYF; cdr3_nt: TGTGCCTGGAGAGGCGGCAGGGGGTACGAGCAGTACTTC
v_call: TRBV9; clone_size: -; j_call: TRBJ2-1; d_call: -; cdr3_aa: CASSVEGYEQFF; cdr3_nt: TGTGCCAGCAGCGTTGAGGGGTATGAGCAGTTCTTC
v_call: TRBV7-2; clone_size: -; j_call: TRBJ2-2; d_call: -; cdr3_aa: CASSLFSVTGELFF; cdr3_nt: TGTGCCAGCAGCTTATTCTCGGTCACCGGGGAGCTGTTTTTT
v_call: TRBV7-6; clone_size: -; j_call: TRBJ2-1; d_call: -; cdr3_aa: CASSLPGAQKGEQFF; cdr3_nt: TGTGCCAGCAGCTTACCGGGGGCCCAAAAGGGTGAGCAGTTCTTC
v_call: TRBV27; clone_size: few; j_call: TRBJ2-3; d_call: TRBD1; cdr3_aa: CASSSPSDRAKGTDTQYF; cdr3_nt: TGTGCCAGCAGTTCCCCCTCGGACAGGGCGAAGGGCACAGATACGCAGTATTTT
v_call: TRBV6-5; clone_size: -; j_call: TRBJ1-2; d_call: -; cdr3_aa: CASSLVQGAGYGYTF; cdr3_nt: TGTGCCAGCAGCCTTGTACAGGGAGCGGGCTATGGCTACACCTTC
v_call: TRBV9; clone_size: -; j_call: TRBJ2-7; d_call: -; cdr3_aa: CASSPLSRSYEQYF; cdr3_nt: TGTGCCAGCAGCCCGTTAAGTCGGTCCTACGAGCAGTACTTC
v_call: TRBV5-6; clone_size: -; j_call: TRBJ1-3; d_call: -; cdr3_aa: CASSSDGESSGNTIYF; cdr3_nt: TGTGCCAGCAGCTCAGACGGGGAGAGCTCTGGAAACACCATATATTTT
v_call: TRBV9; clone_size: -; j_call: TRBJ2-2; d_call: -; cdr3_aa: CASSVRGIGTGELFF; cdr3_nt: TGTGCCAGCAGCGTCAGGGGTATCGGCACCGGGGAGCTGTTTTTT
v_call: TRBV6-5; clone_size: -; j_call: TRBJ1-2; d_call: TRBD1; cdr3_aa: CASNRQGETGYTF; cdr3_nt: TGTGCCAGCAACAGACAGGGAGAGACCGGCTACACCTTC
v_call: TRBV7-2; clone_size: -; j_call: TRBJ1-2; d_call: TRBD1; cdr3_aa: CASSYEQGIPYGYTF; cdr3_nt: TGTGCCAGCAGCTATGAACAGGGGATTCCGTACGGCTACACCTTC
v_call: TRBV4-2; clone_size: many; j_call: TRBJ2-2; d_call: -; cdr3_aa: CASSQNTGELFF; cdr3_nt: TGTGCCAGCAGCCAAAACACCGGGGAGCTGTTTTTT
v_call: TRBV15; clone_size: -; j_call: TRBJ2-2; d_call: -; cdr3_aa: CATSRGGVGDTGELFF; cdr3_nt: TGTGCCACCAGCAGAGGAGGCGTGGGGGACACCGGGGAGCTGTTTTTT
v_call: TRBV7-3; clone_size: -; j_call: TRBJ2-2; d_call: TRBD1; cdr3_aa: CASSPGTGRTGELFF; cdr3_nt: TGTGCCAGCAGCCCCGGGACAGGGCGAACCGGGGAGCTGTTTTTT
v_call: TRBV3-1/TRBV3-2; clone_size: -; j_call: TRBJ1-2; d_call: TRBD1; cdr3_aa: CASSPDRGVQGYTF; cdr3_nt: TGTGCCAGCAGCCCGGACAGGGGCGTTCAGGGCTACACCTTC
v_call: TRBV10-3; clone_size: -; j_call: TRBJ1-2; d_call: TRBD1; cdr3_aa: CAISESGRGPYGYTF; cdr3_nt: TGTGCCATCAGTGAGTCCGGCAGGGGGCCCTATGGCTACACCTTC
v_call: TRBV7-6; clone_size: -; j_call: TRBJ2-2; d_call: TRBD2; cdr3_aa: CASSLGTSGGAAGELFF; cdr3_nt: TGTGCCAGCAGCTTAGGGACTAGCGGGGGGGCCGCCGGGGAGCTGTTTTTT
v_call: TRBV30; clone_size: -; j_call: TRBJ1-3; d_call: TRBD1; cdr3_aa: CAWKPRDRGIHTIYF; cdr3_nt: TGTGCCTGGAAACCCCGGGACAGGGGTATACACACCATATATTTT
v_call: TRBV5-1; clone_size: few; j_call: TRBJ1-6; d_call: -; cdr3_aa: CASSFGPGGNSPLHF; cdr3_nt: -
v_call: TRBV7-9; clone_size: -; j_call: TRBJ1-2; d_call: -; cdr3_aa: CASSLEDSFYGYTF; cdr3_nt: TGTGCCAGCAGCTTAGAGGACAGCTTCTATGGCTACACCTTC
v_call: TRBV6-5; clone_size: -; j_call: TRBJ1-1; d_call: -; cdr3_aa: CASSYSSSNTEAFF; cdr3_nt: TGTGCCAGCAGTTACTCTTCCTCGAACACTGAAGCTTTCTTT
v_call: TRBV2; clone_size: once; j_call: TRBJ1-2; d_call: -; cdr3_aa: CATPGPLGYGYTF; cdr3_nt: TGTGCCACCCCGGGACCTCTTGGCTATGGCTACACCTTC
v_call: TRBV24-1; clone_size: -; j_call: TRBJ2-5; d_call: TRBD1; cdr3_aa: CATSDLGTETQETQYF; cdr3_nt: TGTGCCACCAGTGATTTGGGGACAGAGACCCAAGAGACCCAGTACTTC
v_call: TRBV24-1; clone_size: -; j_call: TRBJ2-1; d_call: -; cdr3_aa: CATSDLGQHNEQFF; cdr3_nt: TGTGCCACCAGTGATTTGGGACAGCACAATGAGCAGTTCTTC
v_call: TRBV6-5; clone_size: -; j_call: TRBJ1-3; d_call: TRBD1; cdr3_aa: CASSPPGGLGNTIYF; cdr3_nt: TGTGCCAGCAGTCCCCCAGGGGGCTTGGGAAACACCATATATTTT